This TCR beta chain was observed in a study of cytomegalovirus exposure and HLA in healthy donors. In the study overall: T cells numbering about 180 million yielded some 110 million unique TCR beta sequences in an earlier analysis. Study results and limitations: Later work showed greater clonal expansion in HLA-associated TCR beta chains than in equally common others. Later analysis suggested links between common viral pathogens and several top significant clusters. Versus the approximately 700-donor mean, an Asian-associated ancestry cluster reportedly showed fewer N-insertions in a later analysis.

With respect to this clone: Its antigen is as yet unknown.

Primers for the PCR totalled 60 Vbeta and 13 Jbeta. The protocol was immunoSEQ multiplex PCR, while the TCRdb copy is restricted to in-frame clones and leaves out a portion. The data show roughly 97,000 clones, with about 75% seen just once and roughly 5% held by the top ten. Germline V gives CDR1 LNHDA, CDR2 SQIVND (reference sequence). The CDR3 contains 13 residues. The V gene lost 7 bases and the J gene lost 5 bases, with 12 bases spanning the gap. Sequenced input: PBMCs. V and J are TRBV19 and TRBJ2-1, with D possibly TRBD1 on 5 matching bases. This receptor was taken from a man aged 60 to 75 in good health and CMV-seropositive. CDR3 sequence reads: CASTIRGNNEQFF. The CDR3 coding sequence is TGTGCCAGTACGATAAGGGGCAACAATGAGCAGTTCTTC.